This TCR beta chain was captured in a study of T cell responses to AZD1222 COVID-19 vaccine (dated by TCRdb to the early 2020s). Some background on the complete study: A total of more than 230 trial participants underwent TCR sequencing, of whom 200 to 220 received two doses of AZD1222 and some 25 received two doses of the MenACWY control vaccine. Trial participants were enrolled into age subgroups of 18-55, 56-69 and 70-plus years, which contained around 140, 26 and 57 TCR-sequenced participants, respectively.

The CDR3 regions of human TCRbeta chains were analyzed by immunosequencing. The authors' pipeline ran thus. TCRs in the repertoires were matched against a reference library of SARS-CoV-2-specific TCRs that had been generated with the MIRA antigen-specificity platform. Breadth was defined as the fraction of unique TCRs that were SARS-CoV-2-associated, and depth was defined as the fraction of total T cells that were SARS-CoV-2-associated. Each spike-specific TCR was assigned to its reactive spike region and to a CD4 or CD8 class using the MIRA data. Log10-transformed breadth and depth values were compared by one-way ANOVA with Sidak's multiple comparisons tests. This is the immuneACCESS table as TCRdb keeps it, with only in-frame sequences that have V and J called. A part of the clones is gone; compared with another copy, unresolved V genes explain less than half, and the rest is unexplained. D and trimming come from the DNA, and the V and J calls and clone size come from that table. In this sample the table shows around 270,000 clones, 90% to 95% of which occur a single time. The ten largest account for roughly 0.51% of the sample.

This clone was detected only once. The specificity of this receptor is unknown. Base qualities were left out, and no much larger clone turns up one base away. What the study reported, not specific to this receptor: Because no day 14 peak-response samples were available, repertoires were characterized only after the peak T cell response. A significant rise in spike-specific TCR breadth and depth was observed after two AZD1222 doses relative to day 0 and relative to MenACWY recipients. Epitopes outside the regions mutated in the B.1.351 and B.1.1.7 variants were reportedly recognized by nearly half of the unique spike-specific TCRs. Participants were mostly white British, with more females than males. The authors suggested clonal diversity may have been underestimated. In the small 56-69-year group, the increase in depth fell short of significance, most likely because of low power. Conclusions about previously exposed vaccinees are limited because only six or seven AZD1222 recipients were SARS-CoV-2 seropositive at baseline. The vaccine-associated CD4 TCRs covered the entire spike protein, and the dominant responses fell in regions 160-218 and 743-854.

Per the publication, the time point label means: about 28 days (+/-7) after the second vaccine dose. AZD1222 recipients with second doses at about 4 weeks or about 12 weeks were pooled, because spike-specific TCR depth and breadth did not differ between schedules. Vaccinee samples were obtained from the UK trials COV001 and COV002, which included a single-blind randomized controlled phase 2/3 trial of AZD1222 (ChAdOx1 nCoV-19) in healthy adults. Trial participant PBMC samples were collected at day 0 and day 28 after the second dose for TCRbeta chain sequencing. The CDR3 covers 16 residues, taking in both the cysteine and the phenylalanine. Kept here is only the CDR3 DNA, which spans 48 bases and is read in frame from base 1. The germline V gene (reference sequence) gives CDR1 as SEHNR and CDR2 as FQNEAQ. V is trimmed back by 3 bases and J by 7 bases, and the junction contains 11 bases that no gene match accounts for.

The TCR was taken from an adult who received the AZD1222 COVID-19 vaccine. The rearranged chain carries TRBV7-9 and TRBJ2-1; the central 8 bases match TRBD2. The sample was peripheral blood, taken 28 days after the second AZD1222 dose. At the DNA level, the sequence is TGTGCCAGCAGCTTCGAACTAGCGGAGCGGGGAAATGAGCAGTTCTTC. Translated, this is CASSFELAERGNEQFF.